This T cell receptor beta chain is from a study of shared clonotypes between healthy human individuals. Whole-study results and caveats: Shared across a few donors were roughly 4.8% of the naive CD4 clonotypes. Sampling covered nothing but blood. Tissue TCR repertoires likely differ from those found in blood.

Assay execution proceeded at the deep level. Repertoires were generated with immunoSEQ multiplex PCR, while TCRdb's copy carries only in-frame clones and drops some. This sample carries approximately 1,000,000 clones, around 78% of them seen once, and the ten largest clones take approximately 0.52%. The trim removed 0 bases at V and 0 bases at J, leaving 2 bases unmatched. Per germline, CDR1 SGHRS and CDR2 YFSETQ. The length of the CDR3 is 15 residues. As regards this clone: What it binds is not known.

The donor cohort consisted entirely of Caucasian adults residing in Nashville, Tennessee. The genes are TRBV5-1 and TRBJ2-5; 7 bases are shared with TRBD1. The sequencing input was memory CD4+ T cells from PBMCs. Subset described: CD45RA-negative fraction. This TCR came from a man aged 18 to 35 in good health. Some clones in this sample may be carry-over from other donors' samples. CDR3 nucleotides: TGCGCCAGCAGCTTGGTACAGGGGCACCAAGAGACCCAGTACTTC. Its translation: CASSLVQGHQETQYF.